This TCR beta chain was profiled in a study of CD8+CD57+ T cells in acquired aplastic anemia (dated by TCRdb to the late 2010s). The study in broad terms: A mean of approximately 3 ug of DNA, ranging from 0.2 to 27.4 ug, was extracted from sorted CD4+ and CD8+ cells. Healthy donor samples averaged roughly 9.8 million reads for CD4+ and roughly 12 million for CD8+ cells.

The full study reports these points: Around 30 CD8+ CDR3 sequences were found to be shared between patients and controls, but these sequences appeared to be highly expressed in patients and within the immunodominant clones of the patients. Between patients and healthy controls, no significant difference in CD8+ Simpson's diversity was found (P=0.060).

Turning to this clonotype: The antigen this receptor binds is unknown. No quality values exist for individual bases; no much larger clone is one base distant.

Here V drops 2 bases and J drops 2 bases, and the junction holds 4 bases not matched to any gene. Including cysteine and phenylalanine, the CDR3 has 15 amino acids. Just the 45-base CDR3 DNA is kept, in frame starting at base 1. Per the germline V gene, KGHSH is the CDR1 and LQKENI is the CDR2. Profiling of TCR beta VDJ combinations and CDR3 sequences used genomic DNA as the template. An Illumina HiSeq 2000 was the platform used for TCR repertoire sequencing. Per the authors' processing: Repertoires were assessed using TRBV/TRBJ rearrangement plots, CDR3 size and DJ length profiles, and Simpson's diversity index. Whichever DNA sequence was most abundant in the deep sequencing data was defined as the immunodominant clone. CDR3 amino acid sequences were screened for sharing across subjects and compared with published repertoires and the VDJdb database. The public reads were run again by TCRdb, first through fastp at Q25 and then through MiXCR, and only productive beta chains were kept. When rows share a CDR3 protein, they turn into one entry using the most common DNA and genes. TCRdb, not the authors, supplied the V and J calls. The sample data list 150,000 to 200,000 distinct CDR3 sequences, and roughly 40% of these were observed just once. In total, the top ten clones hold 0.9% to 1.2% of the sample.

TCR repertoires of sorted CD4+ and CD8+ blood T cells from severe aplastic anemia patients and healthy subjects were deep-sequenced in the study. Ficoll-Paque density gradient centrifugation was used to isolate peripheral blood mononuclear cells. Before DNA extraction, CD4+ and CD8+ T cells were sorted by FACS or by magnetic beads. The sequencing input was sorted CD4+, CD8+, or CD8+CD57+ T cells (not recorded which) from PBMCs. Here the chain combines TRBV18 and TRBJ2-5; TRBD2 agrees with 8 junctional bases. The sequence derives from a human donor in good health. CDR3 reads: CASSPFGRDQETQYF. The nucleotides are TGTGCCAGCTCACCATTCGGGAGGGATCAAGAGACCCAGTACTTC.